This T cell receptor beta chain was sequenced during a study of blood T cell repertoires in COVID-19. Background on the study: T cells, B-cell-depleted T cells, or PBMCs provided the cDNA or gDNA that served as material.

In the authors' workflow: Counts of nucleated cells, estimated from reference gene primer amplification, were obtained. Here immunoSEQ multiplex PCR was the method, and the copy in TCRdb shows in-frame clones only, minus some. V and J calls and clone size are as listed in that table; D and trimming were resolved from the DNA. Here the sample spans 220,000 or so clones, 80% to 95% being singletons. This CDR3 region has 15 residues. Trimming at V came to 3 bases and at J to 1 base, leaving 1 base not matched to a gene. Germline V gene sequence: CDR1 KGHSY, CDR2 FQNENV. This sequence originates from a man aged 55 to 70 with COVID-19, enrolled during active disease. The chain uses TRBV16 and TRBJ2-1; 9 positions match TRBD2. Sequencing was done on a sample of peripheral blood. CDR3 coding DNA: TGTGCCAGCAGCCAGACTAGCGGATCCTACAATGAGCAGTTCTTC. It specifies CASSQTSGSYNEQFF.